This TCR beta chain was retrieved from a study of T cells in Graves' hyperthyroidism and ophthalmopathy. Study background: Peripheral blood draws took place at initial diagnosis, ahead of any treatment. Study conclusions and caveats: Also found in blood were most expanded thyroid clonotypes above 0.001.

Germline V gene data show CDR1 as SGHTA and CDR2 as FQGNSA. The CDR3 extends over 18 amino acids. Trimming at V came to 4 bases and at J to 1 base, leaving 12 bases not matched to a gene. A word on this clonotype: The antigen is undetermined.

TCR beta CDR3 region amplification was performed from RNA transcripts. With the HTBI primer set, the TCR CDR3 went through a first round of RT-PCR. TCRdb redid the calling of the multiplex PCR reads with MiXCR, one entry per CDR3 protein. The sample yields 380,000 or so distinct CDR3 sequences, around 14% seen once. This receptor was obtained from a woman aged 25 to 39 with Graves' hyperthyroidism. Sequencing was performed on blood. This chain connects TRBV7-2 to TRBJ2-1; 8 nucleotides align to TRBD2. The CDR3 is CASSSRGGGGGSYNEQFF. The CDR3 coding sequence is TGTGCCAGCAGCTCCCGGGGGGGGGGGGGCGGTTCCTACAATGAGCAGTTCTTC. Using reference TRBV7-2 and TRBJ2-1 for the parts outside the CDR3, the full variable domain is GAGVSQSPSNKVTEKGKDVELRCDPISGHTALYWYRQSLGQGLEFLIYFQGNSAPDKSGLPSDRFSAERTGGSVSTLTIQRTQQEDSAVYLCASSSRGGGGGSYNEQFFGPGTRLTVL.